This entry lists 15 T cell receptor beta chains sequenced from one sample in a study of T-cell reconstitution after alpha-beta-depleted transplantation in children. For TCRbeta, the library was prepared with unique molecular identifiers. TCRdb reanalysed the PCR reads using MiXCR and keeps one entry per CDR3 protein. The data contain about 980,000 distinct CDR3 sequences, 25% to 35% of them seen just once; the ten biggest clones take up roughly 30%. The material sequenced was PBMCs, mostly from graft donor cells, taken 360 days after TCRalphabeta/CD19-depleted stem cell transplant. The receptors come from a boy less than two years old who had a stem cell transplant for SCID, so the T cells may come from the graft donor.

This clonotype was found a few times. The CDR3 DNA is TGCGCCAGCAGCTTGGCGGCCAGAATAAGCGAGCAGTACTTC. Translating gives CASSLAARISEQYF. The gene calls are TRBV5-1 and TRBJ2-7; D call uncertain. Germline-derived CDR1 and CDR2 are SGHRS and YFSETQ. The ends were cut back, 0 bases at V and 6 bases at J, with 13 bases in the middle. CDR3 length equals 14 residues.

V usage is TRBV7-6 and J usage is TRBJ2-5, with no clear D. The CDR3 is made up of 14 amino acids. CDR1 is SGHVS, CDR2 FNYEAQ, per germline. The V and J ends lost 3 bases and 4 bases respectively, with 12 bases between them. CDR3 region: CASSLVPGLETQYF. The CDR3 DNA reads TGTGCCAGCAGCTTGGTCCCTGGCCTAGAGACCCAGTACTTC.

The chain carries TRBV28 and TRBJ2-4, with 7 bases lining up with TRBD1. The V gene end was trimmed by 5 bases and the J gene end by 0 bases; junction bases not matched to a gene: 10. CDR1 and CDR2 from the germline V gene are MDHEN and SYDVKM. CDR3 length: 17 residues. For the CDR3, the DNA is TGTGCCAGCAGTCCTTGGACAGGACTCTTAGCCAAAAACATTCAGTACTTC. This sequence encodes CASSPWTGLLAKNIQYF.

V usage is TRBV18 and J usage is TRBJ1-5; D is ambiguous. The CDR3 totals 13 residues. Germline V gene lookup returns CDR1 KGHSH and CDR2 LQKENI. The V and J ends lost 3 bases and 5 bases respectively, with 8 bases between them. This CDR3 reads CASSPGLDQPQHF. The CDR3 coding sequence is TGTGCCAGCTCACCGGGGTTGGATCAGCCCCAGCATTTT.

The chain joins TRBV4-3 to TRBJ1-3, with D tentatively TRBD1 (5 bases). This CDR3 is built from 14 residues. The germline V and J ends were trimmed by 8 bases and 5 bases, with 16 bases remaining between them. The germline V gene encodes CDR1 LGHNA and CDR2 YSLEER. The chain's CDR3 is CASPGEGPRNTIYF. CDR3 DNA sequence: TGCGCCAGCCCCGGCGAGGGGCCCAGAAACACCATATATTTT.

In this sample, this clonotype turned up many times. The genes are TRBV12-3 or TRBV12-4 and TRBJ2-7; possible D gene TRBD2, 6 bases. The CDR3 is made up of 15 amino acids. Trimming pared 5 bases from V and 0 bases from J, leaving 14 bases between. The CDR3 bases are TGTGCCAGCAGTAAAAACGGGGGACCCTCCTACGAGCAGTACTTC. Protein sequence: CASSKNGGPSYEQYF.

This clonotype was counted only a few times. The chain couples TRBV12-3 or TRBV12-4 to TRBJ1-3; D gene ambiguous. The CDR3 has 14 residues. Trimming took 3 bases from V and 4 from J, leaving 10 bases between them. The DNA for the CDR3 is TGTGCCAGCAGTTTCGTTGTTGGGGGAAACACCATATATTTT. Its protein is CASSFVVGGNTIYF.

The CDR3 DNA is TGTGCCAGCAGCCAGGGGTATCGCGAGCAGTACTTC. Encoded protein: CASSQGYREQYF. This chain connects TRBV6-2 or TRBV6-3 to TRBJ2-7; TRBD1 might be the D (6 bases). Trimming cost V 6 bases and J 6 bases, with 12 bases left between them. Germline lookup yields CDR1 MNHEY and CDR2 SVGEGT. This CDR3 is built from 12 residues.

This chain uses TRBV10-3 with TRBJ2-5; D might be TRBD1 (5 bases). V was clipped by 3 bases and J by 5 bases, with 10 bases between them. Germline V gives CDR1 ENHRY, CDR2 SYGVKD. This CDR3 contains 13 residues. The CDR3 region has the DNA TGTGCCATCAGTGATTGGGGCTGGGAGACCCAGTACTTC. As protein: CAISDWGWETQYF.

The CDR3 DNA follows: TGTGCCAGCAGCTTAGCGGGGAGGTATGAGCAGTTCTTC. Encoded protein: CASSLAGRYEQFF. The genes are TRBV7-2 and TRBJ2-1; D possibly corresponds to TRBD2 (6 bases). The CDR3 length is 13 residues. The V and J ends lost 0 bases and 8 bases respectively, with 8 bases between them. In germline, CDR1 is SGHTA, CDR2 FQGNSA.

The chain couples TRBV4-1 to TRBJ2-1; TRBD1 aligns across 7 bases. CDR3 length equals 16 residues. The germline V gene encodes CDR1 MGHRA and CDR2 YSYEKL. V was pared by 8 bases and J by 7 bases, with 17 bases of the junction left unmatched. The CDR3 DNA reads TGCGCCAGCCAGCCGGGACAGTTGGGTTTTTGGAATGAGCAGTTCTTC. Amino acid sequence: CASQPGQLGFWNEQFF.

This chain's CDR3 is CASSRGATGTTDTQYF. The CDR3 coding sequence is TGCGCCAGCAGCCGGGGGGCGACAGGGACCACAGATACGCAGTATTTT. The rearrangement joins TRBV5-1 to TRBJ2-3; D tentatively fits TRBD1 or TRBD2 (7 bases each). The length of the CDR3 is 16 residues. Germline lookup yields CDR1 SGHRS and CDR2 YFSETQ. Trimming cost V 4 bases and J 2 bases, with 17 bases left between them.

The J gene is TRBJ1-3, the V gene TRBV20-1, with D tentatively TRBD1 (6 bases). V was pared by 4 bases and J by 3 bases, with 10 bases between. The CDR3 length is 13 residues. Germline assignment: CDR1 DFQATT and CDR2 SNEGSKA (reference sequence). For the CDR3, the DNA is TGCAGTGCTAAAAACAGGGTTGGAAACACCATATATTTT. Its translation is CSAKNRVGNTIYF.

This clonotype was seen more than once but under ten times. The V call is TRBV4-2, the J call TRBJ2-7; 7 bases match TRBD2. Germline trimming cut 1 base from V and 4 bases from J; bases unmatched to any gene: 16. The CDR3 consists of 18 residues. In germline, CDR1 is LGHNA, CDR2 YNFKEQ. CDR3 in DNA: TGTGCCAGCAGCCAAGGGCCTGTTTTTGACGGGAGGCAGTACGAGCAGTACTTC. This encodes CASSQGPVFDGRQYEQYF.

The rearrangement joins TRBV10-3 to TRBJ2-7; the D gene is possibly TRBD2 (5 bases). The V end was cut by 3 bases, the J end by 3 bases, with 6 bases between. The CDR3 is 12 amino acids. Germline-derived CDR1 and CDR2 are ENHRY and SYGVKD. DNA for the CDR3: TGTGCCATCAGTGATGGGAGCTACGAGCAGTACTTC. It yields the protein CAISDGSYEQYF.